This passage covers 15 T cell receptor beta chains from one sample sequenced in a study of CD8 T cells in ankylosing spondylitis. Study-wide results and caveats: A TCR beta motif of several highly homologous variants seemed to mark ankylosing spondylitis blood.

TCRdb redid the calling of the 5' RACE reads with MiXCR, one entry per CDR3 protein. Of 700,000 to 1,000,000 distinct CDR3 sequences listed, roughly 10% are singletons. Antigens of these TCRs are unknown. Sample: blood, either unsorted or a sorted T cell fraction (not recorded which). The origin of the receptors is a male donor with ankylosing spondylitis.

This clonotype was counted at least ten times. This chain uses TRBV7-2 with TRBJ2-1; 7 nucleotides match TRBD1. J was trimmed by 3 bases and V by 2 bases; bases with no gene match: 7. Germline V CDR1 and CDR2: SGHTA, FQGNSA. The CDR3 consists of 16 residues. The CDR3 DNA reads TGTGCCAGCAGCTTATTGCCCCAGGGGGTCTACAATGAGCAGTTCTTC. Translated: CASSLLPQGVYNEQFF.

The chain combines TRBV6-1 with TRBJ2-5; D is ambiguous. V was clipped by 1 base and J by 5 bases, with 11 bases between them. There are 14 residues in the CDR3. Per germline, CDR1 MNHNS and CDR2 SASEGT. The CDR3 loop is CASSEDGVGETQYF. The CDR3 nucleotides are TGTGCCAGCAGTGAAGATGGGGTGGGGGAGACCCAGTACTTC.

The CDR3 DNA reads as TGTGCCAGCTCACGCAACACAGGGAACACCGGGGAGCTGTTTTTT. This encodes CASSRNTGNTGELFF. The J gene is TRBJ2-2, the V gene TRBV18; D is possibly TRBD1 (5 bases). The CDR3 has 15 amino acids. In germline, CDR1 is KGHSH, CDR2 LQKENI. V shed 4 bases and J shed 1 base, with 10 bases lying between them.

The table lists this clonotype with a few counts. This rearrangement joins TRBV2 to TRBJ2-3; D remains unclear. Germline loops: CDR1 SNHLY, CDR2 FYNNEI. V was shortened by 1 base and J by 2 bases, with 7 bases between the two germline ends. The CDR3 runs 14 residues. The CDR3 sequence is CASSEVSLTDTQYF. The CDR3, as DNA: TGTGCCAGCAGTGAAGTCAGCCTCACAGATACGCAGTATTTT.

The chain joins TRBV20-1 to TRBJ1-4, with D possibly being TRBD1 (5 bases). V was trimmed by 2 bases and J by 0 bases, leaving 16 bases between them. The CDR3 covers 17 residues. In germline, CDR1 is DFQATT, CDR2 SNEGSKA (reference sequence). The CDR3 loop is CSARTPLQGPTNEKLFF. Written as DNA, the CDR3 is TGCAGTGCTAGAACTCCGCTTCAGGGCCCAACTAATGAAAAACTGTTTTTT.

This clonotype appeared many times. This rearrangement joins TRBV20-1 to TRBJ2-1; 7 positions agree with TRBD1. There are 12 residues in the CDR3. Germline V lookup: CDR1 DFQATT, CDR2 SNEGSKA (reference sequence). The V segment lost 3 bases and the J segment 8 bases; nucleotides outside the gene matches: 4. CDR3 in DNA: TGCAGTGCTAGTTATCAGGGGGATGAGCAGTTCTTC. This encodes CSASYQGDEQFF.

This clonotype was detected ten times or more. V and J are TRBV12-3 or TRBV12-4 and TRBJ1-1; D unresolved. The CDR3 has 15 residues. V shed 6 bases and J shed 2 bases, with 16 bases lying between them. The DNA of the CDR3 is TGTGCCAGCAGCCCCGATGTGGGAAAAAACACTGAAGCTTTCTTT. This gives the protein CASSPDVGKNTEAFF.

This clonotype was seen a handful of times. J is TRBJ2-3 and V is TRBV5-1; weak D call: TRBD2 (6 bases). Germline V gene data show CDR1 as SGHRS and CDR2 as YFSETQ. CDR3 length: 15 amino acids. Trimming took 5 bases from V and 5 from J, leaving 18 bases between them. The CDR3 reads CASRTAGSAGDTQYF. CDR3 DNA sequence: TGCGCCAGCAGAACGGCGGGGTCAGCAGGAGATACGCAGTATTTT.

The rearrangement uses TRBV6-2 or TRBV6-3 and TRBJ1-2; D remains ambiguous. The CDR3 contains 14 residues. The V gene lost 3 bases and the J gene lost 7 bases, with 15 bases spanning the gap. Germline CDR1 reads MNHEY; CDR2 reads SVGEGT. The CDR3 is CASSYPGPQAGYTF. The CDR3 bases are TGTGCCAGCAGTTATCCCGGGCCACAAGCTGGCTACACCTTC.

This clonotype has just a few counts. This sequence joins TRBV4-3 and TRBJ2-7; D is tentatively TRBD1 or TRBD2 (6 bases each). With 2 bases removed from V and 6 bases from J, the gap between germline ends came to 17 bases. This CDR3 is 15 amino acids long. The germline gives CDR1 LGHNA, CDR2 YSLEER. CDR3 coding DNA: TGCGCCAGCAGCCAAACCGGGACAAGGGGACTCGAGCAGTACTTC. Translating it yields CASSQTGTRGLEQYF.

In this sample, this clonotype turned up many times. The CDR3 DNA reads as TGCAGTGCTAATCCTGGCCACAGCTACGAGCAGTACTTC. Protein sequence: CSANPGHSYEQYF. The rearrangement joins TRBV20-1 to TRBJ2-7; D is unclear. The V gene's germline CDR1 is DFQATT and CDR2 SNEGSKA (reference sequence). The germline V and J ends were trimmed by 4 bases and 3 bases, with 13 bases remaining between them. CDR3 length equals 13 residues.

The V and J genes are TRBV7-9 and TRBJ1-2, with D perhaps TRBD1 (6 bases). With 4 bases removed from V and 6 bases from J, the gap between germline ends came to 12 bases. Per germline, CDR1 SEHNR and CDR2 FQNEAQ (reference sequence). The CDR3 is made up of 13 amino acids. CDR3 loop: CASSSTGIDGYTF. In nucleotides, the CDR3 is TGTGCCAGCAGCTCCACAGGGATCGATGGCTACACCTTC.

This rearrangement joins TRBV20-1 to TRBJ2-5; 12 bases fit TRBD2. The V segment lost 6 bases and the J segment 4 bases; nucleotides outside the gene matches: 6. CDR3 size: 14 residues. Germline V CDR1 and CDR2: DFQATT, SNEGSKA (reference sequence). The CDR3 nucleotides are TGCAGTGCCGATACTAGCGGGGGGATAGAGACCCAGTACTTC. As protein: CSADTSGGIETQYF.

V and J are TRBV5-5 and TRBJ2-1; 7 bases agree with TRBD2. Germline-derived CDR1 and CDR2 are SGHKS and YYEKEE (reference sequence). Germline trimming cut 3 bases from V and 4 bases from J; bases unmatched to any gene: 7. The CDR3 spans 15 residues. CDR3 sequence: CASSWGGSEYNEQFF. DNA of the CDR3: TGTGCCAGCAGCTGGGGCGGGAGTGAGTACAATGAGCAGTTCTTC.

The V call is TRBV2, the J call TRBJ2-5; D is unresolved. CDR1 SNHLY and CDR2 FYNNEI come from the germline V gene. Trimming cost V 6 bases and J 2 bases, with 10 bases left between them. The CDR3 runs 13 residues. CDR3 amino acids: CASSADGQETQYF. The CDR3 DNA sequence: TGTGCCAGCAGCGCTGACGGGCAAGAGACCCAGTACTTC. Complete variable domain (other parts from reference TRBV2 and TRBJ2-5): EPEVTQTPSHQVTQMGQEVILRCVPISNHLYFYWYRQILGQKVEFLVSFYNNEISEKSEIFDDQFSVERPDGSNFTLKIRSTKLEDSAMYFCASSADGQETQYFGPGTRLLVL.